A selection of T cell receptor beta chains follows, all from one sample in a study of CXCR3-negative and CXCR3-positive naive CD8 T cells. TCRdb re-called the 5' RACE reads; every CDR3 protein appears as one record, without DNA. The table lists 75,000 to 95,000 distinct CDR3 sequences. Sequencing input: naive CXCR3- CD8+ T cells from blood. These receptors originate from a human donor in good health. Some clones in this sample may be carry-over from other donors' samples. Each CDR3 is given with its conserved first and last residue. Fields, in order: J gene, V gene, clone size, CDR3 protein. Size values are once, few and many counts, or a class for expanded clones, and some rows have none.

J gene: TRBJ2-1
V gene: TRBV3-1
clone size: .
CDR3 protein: CASSLLVLAGGDEQFF

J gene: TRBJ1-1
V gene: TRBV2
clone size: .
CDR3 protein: CASSEWPNTEAFF

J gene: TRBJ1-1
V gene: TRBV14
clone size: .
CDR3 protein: CASSQGTGMNTEAFF

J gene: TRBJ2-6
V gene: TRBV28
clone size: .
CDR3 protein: CASRTAVRPGANVLTF

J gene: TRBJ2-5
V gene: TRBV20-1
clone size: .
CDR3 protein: CSARDAGTETQYF

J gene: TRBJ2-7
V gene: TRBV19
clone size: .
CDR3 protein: CASSPGSPYEQYF

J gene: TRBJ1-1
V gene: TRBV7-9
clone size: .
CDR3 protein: CASSLGQAVLAFF

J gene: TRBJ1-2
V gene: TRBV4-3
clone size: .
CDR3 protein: CASSQGREFKPYGYTF

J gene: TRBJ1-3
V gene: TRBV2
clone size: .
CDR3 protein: CASSESDKGSWRNTIYF

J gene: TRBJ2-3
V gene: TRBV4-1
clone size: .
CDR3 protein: CASSQAVGWADTQYF

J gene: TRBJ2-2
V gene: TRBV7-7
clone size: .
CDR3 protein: CASSLGVVHTGELFF

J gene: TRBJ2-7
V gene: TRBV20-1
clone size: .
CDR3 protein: CSAREMRGVYEQYF

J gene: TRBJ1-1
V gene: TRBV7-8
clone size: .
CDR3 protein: CASSQQTGVNTEAFF

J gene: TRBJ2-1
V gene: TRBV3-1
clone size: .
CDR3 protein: CASSQVGASGSYEQFF

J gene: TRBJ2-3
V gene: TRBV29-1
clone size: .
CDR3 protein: CSVEDREDPTDTQYF

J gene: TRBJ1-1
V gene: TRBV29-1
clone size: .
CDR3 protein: CSVEYFLGVLNTEAFF

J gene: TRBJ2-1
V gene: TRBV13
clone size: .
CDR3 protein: CASSQDSTSYNEQFF

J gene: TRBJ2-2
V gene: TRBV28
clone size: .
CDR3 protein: CASSYTGESGELFF

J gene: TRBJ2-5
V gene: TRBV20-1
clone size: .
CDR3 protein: CSADETSAQETQYF

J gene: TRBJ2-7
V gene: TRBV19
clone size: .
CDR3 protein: CASSISGEQYF

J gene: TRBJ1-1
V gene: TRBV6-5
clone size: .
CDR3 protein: CASSYFGSSGRNTEAFF

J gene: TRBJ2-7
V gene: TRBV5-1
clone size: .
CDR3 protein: CASSPGGLADYEQYF

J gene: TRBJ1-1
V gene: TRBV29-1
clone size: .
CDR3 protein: CSAGGVLTEAFF

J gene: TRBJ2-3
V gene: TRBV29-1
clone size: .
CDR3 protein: CSVASRADTQYF

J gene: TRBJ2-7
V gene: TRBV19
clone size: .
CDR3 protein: CASRIRDVGAYEQYF

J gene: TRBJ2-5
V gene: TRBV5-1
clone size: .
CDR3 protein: CASSRPRDDSGSGETQYF

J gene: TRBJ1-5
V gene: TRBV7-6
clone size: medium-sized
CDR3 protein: CASSLEPWGNQPQHF

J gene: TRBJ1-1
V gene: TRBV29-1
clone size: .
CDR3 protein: CSVPGTLNTEAFF

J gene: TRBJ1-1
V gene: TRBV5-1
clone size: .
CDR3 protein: CASSLFVNTEAFF

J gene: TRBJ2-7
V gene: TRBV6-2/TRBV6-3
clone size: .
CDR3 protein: CASSSGTGEVYEQYF